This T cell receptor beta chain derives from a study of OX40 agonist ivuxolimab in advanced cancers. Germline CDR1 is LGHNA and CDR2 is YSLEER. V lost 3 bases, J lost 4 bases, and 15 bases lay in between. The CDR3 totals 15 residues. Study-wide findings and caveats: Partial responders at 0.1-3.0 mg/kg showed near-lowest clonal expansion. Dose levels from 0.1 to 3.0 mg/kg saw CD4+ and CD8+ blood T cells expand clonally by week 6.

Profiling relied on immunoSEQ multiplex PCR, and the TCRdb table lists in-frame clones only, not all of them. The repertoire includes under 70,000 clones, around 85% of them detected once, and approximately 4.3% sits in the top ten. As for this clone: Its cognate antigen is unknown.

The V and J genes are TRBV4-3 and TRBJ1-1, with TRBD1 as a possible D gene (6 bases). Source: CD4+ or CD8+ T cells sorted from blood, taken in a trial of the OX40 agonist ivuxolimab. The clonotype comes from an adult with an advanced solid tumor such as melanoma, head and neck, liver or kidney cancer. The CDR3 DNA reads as TGCGCCAGCAGCCAGTGGTCGGGGGCTGTCACTGAAGCTTTCTTT. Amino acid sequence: CASSQWSGAVTEAFF.